The 28 T cell receptor beta chains given below trace back to one sample, sequenced in a study of identical twins. TCRdb independently ran MiXCR on the 5' RACE reads; one entry per CDR3 protein. The sample yields fewer than 550,000 distinct CDR3 sequences, roughly an eighth seen once. In addition, the sample was reused for a study of yellow fever vaccine responses in identical twins.

The sample comprised CD4+ T cells sorted from blood. The receptors here all came from a woman under 30 in good health.

The chain joins TRBV10-3 to TRBJ2-2; the D gene is possibly TRBD1 (5 bases). This CDR3 region has 14 residues. The germline V gene has CDR1 ENHRY and CDR2 SYGVKD. With 6 bases removed from V and 6 bases from J, the gap between germline ends came to 14 bases. The CDR3 spells CAIRPTQGAGELFF. The CDR3 coding sequence is TGTGCCATCAGGCCCACCCAAGGGGCCGGGGAGCTGTTTTTT.

This chain uses TRBV15 with TRBJ1-3, with TRBD1 identical over 7 bases. Germline CDR1 reads LNHNV; CDR2 reads YYDKDF (reference sequence). The V segment lost 10 bases and the J segment 0 bases; nucleotides outside the gene matches: 9. The CDR3 is 15 amino acids. CDR3 coding DNA: TGTGCCAGCACACAGGGGTATAGCTCTGGAAACACCATATATTTT. This sequence encodes CASTQGYSSGNTIYF.

The chain joins TRBV25-1 to TRBJ2-2; the D is unclear. The CDR3 runs 16 residues. The V end lost 0 bases, the J end lost 1 base, and 9 bases lay between the germline ends. Germline-derived CDR1 and CDR2 are MGHDK and SYGVNS. The CDR3 DNA is TGTGCCAGCAGTGAATATATCCAGATGAACACCGGGGAGCTGTTTTTT. Translating it yields CASSEYIQMNTGELFF.

There are a few counts of this clonotype. The chain combines TRBV27 with TRBJ1-4; D remains unclear. With 6 bases removed from V and 10 bases from J, the gap between germline ends came to 12 bases. CDR1 and CDR2 from the germline V gene are MNHEY and SMNVEV (reference sequence). This CDR3 is built from 12 residues. This CDR3 reads CASSPLAGKLFF. The CDR3, as DNA: TGTGCCAGCAGCCCACTTGCGGGAAAACTGTTTTTT. The variable domain in full, completed from reference TRBV27 and TRBJ1-4, reads EAQVTQNPRYLITVTGKKLTVTCSQNMNHEYMSWYRQDPGLGLRQIYYSMNVEVTDKGDVPEGYKVSRKEKRNFPLILESPSPNQTSLYFCASSPLAGKLFFGSGTQLSVL.

There are a few counts of this clonotype. The CDR3 does not close with the conserved phenylalanine or tryptophan, likely indicating a read error. The DNA is left out, because the CDR3 cannot be placed on it with certainty; the CDR3 is given as TCRdb lists it. The V gene is TRBV23-1, the J gene TRBJ2-6; the D call of TRBD1 is as the table states it, not checked on the DNA. TRBV23-1 is reported as an ORF; its role is uncertain. The CDR3 length equals 11 residues, ends included. CDR3 residues: CASSRSWDTRI.

Ten or more counts support this clonotype. V is TRBV29-1 and J is TRBJ2-3, with TRBD1 matching over 9 bases. This CDR3 is built from 14 residues. From germline, CDR1 is SQVTM and CDR2 ANQGSEA. The V segment lost 6 bases and the J segment 2 bases; nucleotides outside the gene matches: 6. CDR3 nucleotide sequence: TGCAGCGTGGGACAGGGAGGGTTCACAGATACGCAGTATTTT. It translates to CSVGQGGFTDTQYF.

This clonotype occurred many times. The chain joins TRBV5-1 to TRBJ2-4; D call uncertain. CDR3 length: 15 residues. V was clipped by 2 bases and J by 2 bases, with 11 bases between them. CDR1 SGHRS and CDR2 YFSETQ come from the germline V gene. CDR3 loop: CASSFAPWSKNIQYF. The CDR3 nucleotides read TGCGCCAGCAGCTTCGCGCCTTGGTCCAAAAACATTCAGTACTTC.

The rearrangement links TRBV12-3 or TRBV12-4 to TRBJ2-1; D remains ambiguous. This CDR3 has 11 residues. Trimming pared 5 bases from V and 12 bases from J, leaving 11 bases between. The CDR3 DNA reads as TGTGCCAGCAGTCCTAACGATCGGCAGTTCTTC. It encodes CASSPNDRQFF.

V gene TRBV18 combines with J gene TRBJ1-4, with TRBD1 as a possible D gene (5 bases). The CDR3 extends over 15 amino acids. With 1 base removed from V and 3 bases from J, the gap between germline ends came to 9 bases. The germline V gene encodes CDR1 KGHSH and CDR2 LQKENI. This CDR3 reads CASSPLGAPNEKLFF. DNA of the CDR3: TGTGCCAGCTCACCACTTGGGGCGCCTAATGAAAAACTGTTTTTT.

The J gene is TRBJ2-7, the V gene TRBV28, with TRBD1 matching 7 bases. This CDR3 has 14 residues. The germline gives CDR1 MDHEN, CDR2 SYDVKM. J was trimmed by 0 bases and V by 4 bases; bases with no gene match: 3. In DNA form, the CDR3 reads TGTGCCAGCAGTTGGGACAGACTCTCCTACGAGCAGTACTTC. Protein product: CASSWDRLSYEQYF.

The chain couples TRBV28 to TRBJ2-5; D unclear. This CDR3 has 12 residues. Germline values: CDR1 MDHEN, CDR2 SYDVKM. V was pared by 6 bases and J by 3 bases, with 8 bases between. CDR3 nucleotide sequence: TGTGCCAGCAGGATCACAAAAGAGACCCAGTACTTC. Translating gives CASRITKETQYF.

This chain links TRBV6-1 with TRBJ2-5, with 10 bases matching TRBD1. Germline assignment: CDR1 MNHNS and CDR2 SASEGT. The CDR3 extends over 14 amino acids. V gave up 6 bases and J gave up 1 base; unmatched junction bases: 2. CDR3 bases: TGTGCCAGCAGGGGGGACAGGGGCCAAGAGACCCAGTACTTC. It specifies CASRGDRGQETQYF.

This clonotype was counted at least ten times. V gene TRBV4-2 combines with J gene TRBJ1-2; a weak D match, TRBD1 (5 bases). Germline V gene lookup returns CDR1 LGHNA and CDR2 YNFKEQ. Between the trimmed V and J ends, which lost 5 bases and 3 bases, there was a span of 19 bases. This CDR3 is built from 16 residues. CDR3 residues: CASSARDPVRDYGYTF. DNA for the CDR3: TGTGCCAGCAGCGCAAGGGACCCGGTGAGAGACTATGGCTACACCTTC.

This clonotype was seen ten or more times. This chain joins TRBV5-1 and TRBJ2-7; 13 bases align to TRBD2. Germline lookup yields CDR1 SGHRS and CDR2 YFSETQ. V was clipped by 4 bases and J by 0 bases; unmatched bases: 4. This CDR3 spans 16 amino acids. The CDR3 nucleotides read TGCGCCAGCAGCGTGGGACTAGCGGGAAACTCCTACGAGCAGTACTTC. It yields the protein CASSVGLAGNSYEQYF.

There are a few counts of this clonotype. V usage is TRBV3-1 and J usage is TRBJ2-1; 7 bases align to TRBD1. Per germline, CDR1 LGHDT and CDR2 YNNKEL (reference sequence). Trimming removed 2 bases from V and 3 bases from J; junction bases left unmatched: 7. CDR3 size: 16 residues. The chain's CDR3 is CASSQRRGRSYNEQFF. The CDR3, as DNA: TGTGCCAGCAGCCAAAGAAGGGGGCGTAGCTACAATGAGCAGTTCTTC.

In the case of this clonotype: A junction end diverges from the germline sequence, so it may reflect a read error. The genes are TRBV7-7 and TRBJ2-1; 9 bases match TRBD1. This CDR3 region has 16 residues. Germline V gene sequence: CDR1 SSHAT, CDR2 FNYEAQ (reference sequence). The CDR3 loop is CASSSLTGGSYNEQFF. In DNA form, the CDR3 reads TGTGCTAGCAGCTCCCTGACAGGGGGTTCCTACAATGAGCAGTTCTTC.

The rearrangement joins TRBV6-1 to TRBJ2-7, with 10 bases identical to TRBD1. The CDR3 is 14 amino acids. The J segment lost 1 base and the V segment lost 6 bases, leaving 3 bases of the junction unmatched. Per germline, CDR1 MNHNS and CDR2 SASEGT. CDR3 nucleotide sequence: TGTGCCAGCAGGGGGACAGGGGCATCCTACGAGCAGTACTTC. Translating it yields CASRGTGASYEQYF.

The chain employs TRBV20-1 and TRBJ2-5; D tentatively fits TRBD1 or TRBD2 (5 bases each). From germline, CDR1 is DFQATT and CDR2 SNEGSKA (reference sequence). This CDR3 comprises 15 residues. Trimming pared 1 base from V and 7 bases from J, leaving 19 bases between. The CDR3 region is CSARGQLRDRPTQYF. CDR3 coding DNA: TGCAGTGCTAGAGGCCAGCTCCGGGACCGCCCGACCCAGTACTTC.

The V and J genes are TRBV25-1 and TRBJ2-5; D is possibly TRBD1 or TRBD2 (5 bases each). This CDR3 is 15 amino acids long. Germline CDR1 and CDR2: MGHDK and SYGVNS. The germline V and J ends were trimmed by 5 bases and 3 bases, with 16 bases remaining between them. The CDR3 is CASSPLGGTEETQYF. CDR3 sequence (DNA): TGTGCCAGCAGTCCCCTGGGTGGGACGGAAGAGACCCAGTACTTC. Using reference TRBV25-1 and TRBJ2-5 for the parts outside the CDR3, the full variable domain is EADIYQTPRYLVIGTGKKITLECSQTMGHDKMYWYQQDPGMELHLIHYSYGVNSTEKGDLSSESTVSRIRTEHFPLTLESARPSHTSQYLCASSPLGGTEETQYFGPGTRLLVL.

This clonotype appeared many times. This rearrangement joins TRBV10-3 to TRBJ1-1, with a tentative D call TRBD1 (5 bases). The germline CDR1 and CDR2 sequences are ENHRY and SYGVKD. V was cut by 1 base and J by 6 bases, with 18 bases left in between. CDR3 length: 16 residues. For the CDR3, the DNA is TGTGCCATCAGTGAGTTAACGGGCAGGGCTTGGCCTGAAGCTTTCTTT. This translates into CAISELTGRAWPEAFF.

The table lists this clonotype with a few counts. The chain carries TRBV11-2 and TRBJ2-1; TRBD2 matches 12 bases. With V trimmed by 5 bases and J by 2 bases, 10 bases remained unmatched. Germline V gives CDR1 SGHAT, CDR2 FQNNGV. The CDR3 totals 18 residues. The CDR3 DNA is TGTGCCAGCAGCCGCTCTAGCGGGAGGGCTTTCCCCTACAATGAGCAGTTCTTC. Encoded protein: CASSRSSGRAFPYNEQFF.

This clonotype has at least ten counts. This CDR3 reads CASSWDDYGYTF. CDR3 DNA sequence: TGTGCCAGCAGTTGGGACGACTATGGCTACACCTTC. The J gene is TRBJ1-2, the V gene TRBV6-2 or TRBV6-3; maybe TRBD1 (5 bases). The CDR3 sequence is 12 residues long. Between the trimmed V and J ends, which lost 4 bases and 3 bases, there was a span of 6 bases. Germline V lookup: CDR1 MNHEY, CDR2 SVGEGT.

This chain joins TRBV24-1 and TRBJ1-2; D is perhaps TRBD1 (6 bases). Trimming removed 6 bases from V and 0 bases from J, with 16 bases in between. CDR3 size: 16 residues. Germline V gene lookup returns CDR1 KGHDR and CDR2 SFDVKD. The CDR3 reads CATSSVMGGANYGYTF. The CDR3 DNA sequence: TGTGCCACCAGTTCGGTTATGGGGGGCGCTAACTATGGCTACACCTTC.

This clonotype appeared many times. J is TRBJ1-6 and V is TRBV20-1, with TRBD1 identical over 7 bases. The J segment lost 8 bases and the V segment lost 3 bases, leaving 4 bases of the junction unmatched. The CDR3 contains 13 residues. Germline CDR1 is DFQATT and CDR2 is SNEGSKA (reference sequence). DNA of the CDR3: TGCAGTGCTAGTGGACAGGAGTATTCACCCCTCCACTTT. This sequence encodes CSASGQEYSPLHF.

This clonotype was observed a handful of times. The V gene is TRBV11-1, the J gene TRBJ2-3; the match to TRBD2 covers 10 bases. V lost 5 bases to trimming and J lost 0 bases; unmatched junction nucleotides: 11. This CDR3 region has 18 residues. Germline CDR1 and CDR2: SGHAT and FQDESV (reference sequence). CDR3 in DNA: TGTGCCAGCAGCCGAGGACTAGCGGATGGGGGAAGCACAGATACGCAGTATTTT. The encoded protein is CASSRGLADGGSTDTQYF.

This clonotype was counted only a few times. The chain employs TRBV6-2 or TRBV6-3 and TRBJ2-1, with 10 bases that match TRBD2. This CDR3 contains 19 residues. CDR1 and CDR2 from the germline V gene are MNHEY and SVGEGT. V lost 6 bases, J lost 0 bases, and 14 bases stayed unmatched. The CDR3 loop is CASSHYSGRGGPSYNEQFF. DNA of the CDR3: TGTGCCAGCAGCCACTACAGCGGGAGGGGGGGACCCTCCTACAATGAGCAGTTCTTC.

This clonotype came up a few times. This chain connects TRBV4-3 to TRBJ2-6, with D hard to call. V dropped 0 bases and J dropped 3 bases, with 6 bases sitting between them. The V gene's germline CDR1 is LGHNA and CDR2 YSLEER. The CDR3 consists of 15 residues. The CDR3 spells CASSQDGRGANVLTF. CDR3 in DNA: TGCGCCAGCAGCCAAGATGGACGTGGGGCCAACGTCCTGACTTTC.

This clonotype was found a few times. The V and J genes are TRBV27 and TRBJ2-6; D gene unclear. Trimming cost V 3 bases and J 0 bases, with 12 bases left between them. CDR1 is MNHEY and CDR2 is SMNVEV in the germline V gene (reference sequence). The CDR3 is 17 residues long. DNA of the CDR3: TGTGCCAGCAGTTTTCACCCAGCGAACTCTGGGGCCAACGTCCTGACTTTC. It encodes CASSFHPANSGANVLTF.